This T cell receptor beta chain came from a study of blood T cell repertoires in COVID-19. About the research overall: Acute and convalescent COVID-19 samples came from the United States, Italy and Spain. Sample material is recorded as cDNA or gDNA derived from T cells, B-cell-depleted T cells, or PBMCs.

Only one count was recorded for this clone. Original data processing: The authors estimated nucleated cell counts from reference gene primer amplification. Data came from immunoSEQ multiplex PCR; TCRdb stores just in-frame clones and leaves some out. The DNA gave D and trimming, while V, J and clone size come from that table. The sample contains 85,000 to 130,000 clones, roughly nine tenths of which appear only once. The length of the CDR3 is 15 residues. Germline CDR1 SQVTM, CDR2 ANQGSEA. Trimming removed 0 bases from V and 1 base from J; junction bases left unmatched: 1. The TCR was taken from a man between 60 and 75 years old with acute or convalescent COVID-19. The sample taken for sequencing was peripheral blood. The chain is built from TRBV29-1 and TRBJ2-3, with 10 bases lining up with TRBD2. Written as DNA, the CDR3 is TGCAGCGTTGAAGATGGGACTAGCGGCACAGATACGCAGTATTTT. Protein sequence: CSVEDGTSGTDTQYF.